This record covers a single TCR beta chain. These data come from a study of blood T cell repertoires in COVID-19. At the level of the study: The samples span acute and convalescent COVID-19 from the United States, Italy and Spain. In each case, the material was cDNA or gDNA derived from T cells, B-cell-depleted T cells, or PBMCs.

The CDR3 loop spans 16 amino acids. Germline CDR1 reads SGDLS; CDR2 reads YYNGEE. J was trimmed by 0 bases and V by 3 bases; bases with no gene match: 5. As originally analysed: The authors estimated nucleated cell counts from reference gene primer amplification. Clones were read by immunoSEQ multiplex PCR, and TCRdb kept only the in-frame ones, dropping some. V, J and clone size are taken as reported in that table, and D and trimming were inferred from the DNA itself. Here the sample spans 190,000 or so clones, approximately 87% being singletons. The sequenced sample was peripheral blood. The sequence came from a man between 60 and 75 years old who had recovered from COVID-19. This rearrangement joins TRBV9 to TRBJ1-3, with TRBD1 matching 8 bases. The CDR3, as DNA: TGTGCCAGCAGCGCGGGACAGGCGTTCTCTGGAAACACCATATATTTT. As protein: CASSAGQAFSGNTIYF. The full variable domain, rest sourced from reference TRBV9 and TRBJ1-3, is DSGVTQTPKHLITATGQRVTLRCSPRSGDLSVYWYQQSLDQGLQFLIQYYNGEERAKGNILERFSAQQFPDLHSELNLSSLELGDSALYFCASSAGQAFSGNTIYFGEGSWLTVV.